Listed below are T cell receptor beta chains from one sample, sequenced in a study of T-cell reconstitution after alpha-beta-depleted transplantation in children. TCRdb independently ran MiXCR on the PCR reads; one entry per CDR3 protein. The repertoire holds roughly 590,000 distinct CDR3 sequences, with roughly 15% as singletons. The starting material was PBMCs from the stem cell graft donor, obtained from the stem cell graft. These receptor sequences come from a human donor who donated a stem cell graft to a child with acute myeloid leukemia. The CDR3 runs from the conserved cysteine through the conserved F or W. D genes are given only for firm matches. For some rows the clone size is stated as once, few or many, or as a class when expanded; others skip it.

v_gene	j_gene	abundance	d_gene	CDR3nt	CDR3aa
TRBV7-2	TRBJ1-6	few	-	TGTGCCAGCAGCTCCAAGGGGTATAATTCACCCCTCCACTTT	CASSSKGYNSPLHF
TRBV20-1	TRBJ1-1	many	-	TGCAGTGCTAGTAACGGGGGGCCGAACACTGAAGCTTTCTTT	CSASNGGPNTEAFF
TRBV7-9	TRBJ1-1	-	-	TGTGCCACCCCAGGGCAGGGCTCACCCTTGAACACTGAAGCTTTCTTT	CATPGQGSPLNTEAFF
TRBV20-1	TRBJ2-2	few	-	TGCAGTGTCCCAATAGTGGATCAAACCGGGGAGCTGTTTTTT	CSVPIVDQTGELFF
TRBV7-2	TRBJ2-5	few	-	TGTGCCAGCAGCCTTTTTCCCCGGGACCCAGAAGAGACCCAGTACTTC	CASSLFPRDPEETQYF
TRBV5-1	TRBJ2-7	few	TRBD1	TGCGCCAGCAGCGTGACAGGGGCAGTACACGAGCAGTACTTC	CASSVTGAVHEQYF
TRBV20-1	TRBJ2-1	many	-	TGCAGTGCTAGTAACAGACAGCGCTCCTACAATGAGCAGTTCTTC	CSASNRQRSYNEQFF
TRBV7-2	TRBJ2-3	-	TRBD2	TGTGCCAGCAGCTTGGCTAGCGGGGGGGGGGATACGCAGTATTTT	CASSLASGGGDTQYF
TRBV9	TRBJ1-5	-	-	TGTGCCAGCAGCGTAGGAGGGGAGCCTCAGCCCCAGCATTTT	CASSVGGEPQPQHF
TRBV11-2	TRBJ2-2	-	-	TGTGCCAGCAGCTTAGAATCCGTAACGAATACCGGGGAGCTGTTTTTT	CASSLESVTNTGELFF
TRBV5-1	TRBJ1-2	few	TRBD1	TGCGCCAGCAGCTTGGAACCGGGACAGTCAACCTATGGCTACACCTTC	CASSLEPGQSTYGYTF
TRBV15	TRBJ1-1	few	TRBD1	TGTGCCACCAGGCTGTACAGGGGAAGCCTTCAAGCTTTCTTT	CATRLYRGSLQAFF
TRBV20-1	TRBJ2-2	few	TRBD1	TGCAGTGCTTCCCGACCCCGGGACAGGGGACCCGGGGAGCTGTTTTTT	CSASRPRDRGPGELFF
TRBV12-3/TRBV12-4	TRBJ2-5	few	TRBD2	TGTGCCAGCAGCTCTCAGGCGGGACTAGCGGGGGAGACCCAGTACTTC	CASSSQAGLAGETQYF
TRBV20-1	TRBJ1-4	-	-	TGCAGTGCTAGAGATCAAAAGGGGGGAGAAAAACTGTTTTTT	CSARDQKGGEKLFF
TRBV4-3	TRBJ1-2	many	-	TGCGCCAGCAGCCAACGGGGAACCGGTGGCTACACCTTC	CASSQRGTGGYTF
TRBV5-1	TRBJ2-5	few	-	TGCGCCAGCAGCCGCATAACATTAGAAGAGACCCAGTACTTC	CASSRITLEETQYF
TRBV7-2	TRBJ2-2	-	-	TGTGCCAGCAGCTTTCGCGCGCCGTCCGGGGGGGAGCTGTTTTTT	CASSFRAPSGGELFF
TRBV29-1	TRBJ2-3	many	TRBD2	TGCAGCGTTGAAGGAACTAGCGGGGCTAGCACAGATACGCAGTATTTT	CSVEGTSGASTDTQYF
TRBV5-5	TRBJ1-1	many	-	TGTGCCAGCAGCGTAAGGCAGGTGAACACTGAAGCTTTCTTT	CASSVRQVNTEAFF
TRBV5-1	TRBJ2-1	few	TRBD2	TGCGCCAGCAGCTTTGGGGGGGTCGATGAGCAGTTCTTC	CASSFGGVDEQFF